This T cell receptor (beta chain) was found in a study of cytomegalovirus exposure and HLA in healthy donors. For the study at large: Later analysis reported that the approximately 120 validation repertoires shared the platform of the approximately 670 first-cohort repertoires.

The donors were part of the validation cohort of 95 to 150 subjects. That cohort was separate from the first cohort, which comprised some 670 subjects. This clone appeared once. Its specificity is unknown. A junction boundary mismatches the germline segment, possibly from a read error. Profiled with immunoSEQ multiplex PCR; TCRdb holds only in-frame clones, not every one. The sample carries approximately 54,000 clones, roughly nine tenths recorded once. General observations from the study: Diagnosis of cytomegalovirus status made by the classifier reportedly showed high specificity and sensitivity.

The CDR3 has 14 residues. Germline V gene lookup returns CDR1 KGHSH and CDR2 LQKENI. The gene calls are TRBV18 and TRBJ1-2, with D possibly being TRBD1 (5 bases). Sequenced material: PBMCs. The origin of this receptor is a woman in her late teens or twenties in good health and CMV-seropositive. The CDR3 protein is CASSPAGTNYRYTF. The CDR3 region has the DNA TGTGCCAGCTCCCCTGCGGGGACTAACTATCGCTACACCTTC. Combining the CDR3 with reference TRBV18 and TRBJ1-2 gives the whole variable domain NAGVMQNPRHLVRRRGQEARLRCSPMKGHSHVYWYRQLPEEGLKFMVYLQKENIIDESGMPKERFSAEFPKEGPSILRIQQVVRGDSAAYFCASSPAGTNYRYTFGSGTRLTVV.